The 22 T cell receptor beta chains listed next were all sequenced from one sample in a study of post-analysis software for immune sequencing data. Study outcomes and limitations: Compared with controls, patients had more of 4 to 6 TRBV segments, including TRBV5-6, TRBV5-1 and TRBV20-1.

These receptors are not linked to any known antigen. Every TCR beta cDNA library bore unique molecular identifiers. Via MiXCR, TCRdb re-called the PCR reads, giving one row per CDR3 protein. The data contain 750,000 to 950,000 distinct CDR3 sequences, around 50% of them seen just once; the ten biggest clones take up approximately 4.3%. The source material was blood. All receptors come from a girl aged 5-17 years with multiple sclerosis.

As regards this clonotype: One junction end does not reproduce the germline sequence, and a read error may be involved. The rearrangement joins TRBV11-3 to TRBJ2-4, with 8 bases aligning to TRBD1. The J call may not be correct, given that the DNA end is closer to TRBJ2-7. CDR3 length: 15 residues. Germline CDR1 is SGHNT and CDR2 is YENEEA. CDR3 nucleotide sequence: TGTGCCGGCAGCTTCTCGACAGGGGACATCTACGAGCAGTACTTC. Amino acids: CAGSFSTGDIYEQYF.

The chain joins TRBV10-3 to TRBJ2-2; D is unclear. In germline, CDR1 is ENHRY, CDR2 SYGVKD. V was clipped by 0 bases and J by 4 bases, with 12 bases between them. The CDR3 is 16 residues long. The CDR3 nucleotides read TGTGCCATCAGTGAGTCCCGACCCAAGGGCACCGGGGAGCTGTTTTTT. Its protein is CAISESRPKGTGELFF.

CDR3 sequence reads: CASSVDGYYEQYF. In DNA form, the CDR3 reads TGTGCCAGCAGCGTCGACGGCTACTACGAGCAGTACTTC. This chain joins TRBV7-6 and TRBJ2-7; D not certain. V dropped 5 bases and J dropped 3 bases, with 11 bases sitting between them. CDR3 length: 13 amino acids. Germline V gene sequence: CDR1 SGHVS, CDR2 FNYEAQ.

This clonotype has more than one count but fewer than ten. One end of the junction varies from germline; a read error may be responsible. The chain has TRBV10-3 and TRBJ1-5; D is undetermined. CDR3 length: 15 amino acids. Germline assignment: CDR1 ENHRY and CDR2 SYGVKD. The CDR3: CTISKGRVGRQPQHF. CDR3 coding DNA: TGTACCATCAGCAAGGGTAGGGTGGGTCGTCAGCCCCAGCATTTT.

The V gene is TRBV7-9, the J gene TRBJ2-4; 8 bases are a match to TRBD1. The J call may be wrong; the DNA end is better matched by TRBJ2-7. This CDR3 has 15 residues. Germline lookup yields CDR1 SEHNR and CDR2 FQNEAQ (reference sequence). The CDR3 DNA follows: TGTGCCAGCAGCTCCATTGACAGGGGAACCTACGAGCAGTACTTC. It encodes CASSSIDRGTYEQYF.

J is TRBJ1-1 and V is TRBV6-4; maybe TRBD1 (5 bases). The CDR3 covers 14 residues. V dropped 6 bases and J dropped 3 bases, with 14 bases sitting between them. Looked up from germline, CDR1 is MRHNA and CDR2 is SNTAGT. The CDR3 loop is CASRSGTLDTEAFF. The CDR3 DNA reads TGTGCCAGCAGATCAGGGACCTTGGACACTGAAGCTTTCTTT.

The chain combines TRBV4-2 with TRBJ2-5, with D tentatively TRBD1 or TRBD2 (5 bases each). Judging by the DNA end, TRBJ2-7 fits better; the J call may be wrong. Germline assignment: CDR1 LGHNA and CDR2 YNFKEQ. CDR3 length equals 16 residues. The CDR3 loop is CASSQDWDRGVGEQYF. The DNA of the CDR3 is TGTGCCAGCAGCCAAGATTGGGACCGGGGAGTGGGCGAGCAGTACTTC.

This clonotype has a handful of counts. The chain employs TRBV29-1 and TRBJ2-4; 10 bases align to TRBD2. V gave up 4 bases and J gave up 13 bases; unmatched junction bases: 13. The CDR3 spans 14 residues. Germline CDR1 reads SQVTM; CDR2 reads ANQGSEA. In nucleotides, the CDR3 is TGCAGCGTTGGACCGGGACTAGCGATGGAGGAGCAGTACTTC. Protein: CSVGPGLAMEEQYF.

The gene calls are TRBV12-3 or TRBV12-4 and TRBJ2-7; TRBD2 matches at 10 bases. This CDR3 comprises 17 residues. The J segment lost 6 bases and the V segment lost 6 bases, leaving 17 bases of the junction unmatched. The CDR3 is CASSWGFEREGPREQYF. CDR3 coding DNA: TGTGCCAGCAGCTGGGGATTCGAGCGGGAGGGCCCTCGCGAGCAGTACTTC.

V gene TRBV3-1 combines with J gene TRBJ2-5; no reliable D call. With the DNA end fitting TRBJ2-7 better, the J assignment may be wrong. In germline, CDR1 is LGHDT, CDR2 YNNKEL (reference sequence). The CDR3 has 15 residues. The CDR3 spells CASSQGSPETYEQYF. DNA of the CDR3: TGTGCCAGCAGCCAGGGCAGCCCAGAGACCTACGAGCAGTACTTC.

The chain recombines TRBV12-3 or TRBV12-4 with TRBJ2-1; 9 bases are shared with TRBD2. The trim removed 3 bases at V and 4 bases at J, leaving 4 bases unmatched. This CDR3 comprises 15 residues. This CDR3 is CASSLGTSRYNEQFF. CDR3 DNA: TGTGCCAGCAGTTTGGGGACTAGCAGATACAATGAGCAGTTCTTC.

V usage is TRBV3-1 and J usage is TRBJ2-1, with D perhaps matching TRBD2 (5 bases). Germline V gene data show CDR1 as LGHDT and CDR2 as YNNKEL (reference sequence). V lost 3 bases and J 15 bases, leaving 12 bases between the germline ends. The CDR3 spans 11 residues. The CDR3 DNA reads TGTGCCAGCAGCCAGGGAGCCGTGGGGTTCTTC. Protein: CASSQGAVGFF.

CDR3 sequence (DNA): TGCAGCGTTGACGAGGGACAGTGGGAAAGGTTCTTC. It codes for CSVDEGQWERFF. The rearrangement links TRBV29-1 to TRBJ2-1, with TRBD1 matching over 7 bases. The CDR3 consists of 12 residues. J was trimmed by 15 bases and V by 3 bases; bases with no gene match: 11. From germline, CDR1 is SQVTM and CDR2 ANQGSEA.

This clonotype was seen only a few times. This rearrangement joins TRBV7-3 to TRBJ2-7; 8 positions match TRBD2. This CDR3 region has 15 residues. Looked up from germline, CDR1 is SGHTA and CDR2 is FQGTGA. Trimming cost V 5 bases and J 5 bases; bases outside gene matches: 11. The CDR3 DNA is TGTGCCAGCAGCCCCCTCGCGGGGGGTTACAACGAGCAGTACTTC. Translation gives CASSPLAGGYNEQYF.

V and J are TRBV6-1 and TRBJ2-7; 7 bases line up with TRBD2. The CDR3 is 13 amino acids. V trimming: 6 bases; J trimming: 2 bases; junction bases outside the gene matches: 4. Per germline, CDR1 MNHNS and CDR2 SASEGT. The CDR3 bases are TGTGCCAGCAGGGCCGGACTAGCCTACGAGCAGTACTTC. As protein: CASRAGLAYEQYF.

The chain recombines TRBV27 with TRBJ2-5, with 8 bases that match TRBD2. CDR3 length: 16 amino acids. The J segment lost 11 bases and the V segment lost 7 bases, leaving 21 bases of the junction unmatched. The V gene's germline CDR1 is MNHEY and CDR2 SMNVEV (reference sequence). Here the CDR3 reads CASISIFGTSGNEQYF. The CDR3 coding sequence is TGTGCCAGCATCTCAATTTTCGGGACTAGTGGTAATGAGCAGTACTTC.

The genes are TRBV29-1 and TRBJ2-5; D is uncertain. The assigned J gene may be wrong: the sequence end matches TRBJ2-7 better. This CDR3 has 13 amino acids. The germline V gene encodes CDR1 SQVTM and CDR2 ANQGSEA. This chain's CDR3 is CSVVPDFLREQYF. Written as DNA, the CDR3 is TGCAGCGTCGTACCTGACTTCCTACGCGAGCAGTACTTC.

This rearrangement joins TRBV29-1 to TRBJ1-1; the D is unclear. The CDR3 is 13 amino acids. Trimming left V 4 bases short and J 0 bases short, with 9 bases between. The germline V gene encodes CDR1 SQVTM and CDR2 ANQGSEA. CDR3 in DNA: TGCAGCGTTGTAGGAGGGATGAACACTGAAGCTTTCTTT. Protein sequence: CSVVGGMNTEAFF.

In this sample, this clonotype turned up a few times. V is TRBV20-1 and J is TRBJ2-7; 11 bases align to TRBD1. Germline lookup yields CDR1 DFQATT and CDR2 SNEGSKA (reference sequence). CDR3 length: 15 residues. V dropped 0 bases and J dropped 2; count of bases not matched to a gene: 3. Here the CDR3 DNA reads TGCAGTGCTAGAGACGGACAGGGGGCAACCTACGAGCAGTACTTC. Its translation: CSARDGQGATYEQYF.

This clonotype was picked up a small number of times. The gene calls are TRBV20-1 and TRBJ2-1; TRBD1 might be the D (5 bases). Trimming took off 3 bases at V and 0 bases at J, with 15 bases between the two ends. Germline assignment: CDR1 DFQATT and CDR2 SNEGSKA (reference sequence). The CDR3 spans 16 residues. Here the CDR3 DNA reads TGCAGTGCTAGTAAATGGACATTGAGCTCCTACAATGAGCAGTTCTTC. The encoded protein is CSASKWTLSSYNEQFF.

The rearrangement links TRBV7-8 to TRBJ2-4; D may be TRBD2 (7 bases). CDR1 is SGHVS and CDR2 is FQNEAQ in the germline V gene. The CDR3 runs 17 residues. V was trimmed by 1 base and J by 3 bases, leaving 16 bases between them. The CDR3 here is CASSLGVGGGGKNIQYF. As DNA, the CDR3 is TGTGCCAGCAGCTTAGGGGTGGGAGGGGGAGGCAAAAACATTCAGTACTTC. The full variable domain, in which reference TRBV7-8 and TRBJ2-4 provide the parts outside the CDR3, is GAGVSQSPRYKVAKRGQDVALRCDPISGHVSLFWYQQALGQGPEFLTYFQNEAQLDKSGLPSDRFFAERPEGSVSTLKIQRTQQEDSAVYLCASSLGVGGGGKNIQYFGAGTRLSVL.

The rearrangement links TRBV29-1 to TRBJ1-2; D gene ambiguous. Germline-derived CDR1 and CDR2 are SQVTM and ANQGSEA. The length of the CDR3 is 11 residues. Trimming removed 6 bases from V and 4 bases from J, with 9 bases in between. DNA of the CDR3: TGCAGCGTAAACTCCGTCTATGGCTACACCTTC. Its translation is CSVNSVYGYTF.